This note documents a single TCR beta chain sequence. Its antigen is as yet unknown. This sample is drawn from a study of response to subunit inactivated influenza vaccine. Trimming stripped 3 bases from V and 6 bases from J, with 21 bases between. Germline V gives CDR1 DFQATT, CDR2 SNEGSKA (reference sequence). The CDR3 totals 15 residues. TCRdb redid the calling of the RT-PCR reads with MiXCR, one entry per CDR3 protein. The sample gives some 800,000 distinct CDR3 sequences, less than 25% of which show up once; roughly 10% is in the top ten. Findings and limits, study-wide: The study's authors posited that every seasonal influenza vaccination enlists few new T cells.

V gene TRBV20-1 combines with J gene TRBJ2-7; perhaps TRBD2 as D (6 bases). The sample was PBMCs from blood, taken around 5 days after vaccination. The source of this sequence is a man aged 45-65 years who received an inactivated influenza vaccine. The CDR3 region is CSARNPGTPSGEQYF. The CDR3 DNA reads TGCAGTGCTAGGAACCCCGGGACTCCCTCCGGCGAGCAGTACTTC.